The 8 T cell receptor beta chains below come from one sample, sequenced in a study of post-analysis software for immune sequencing data (dated by TCRdb to between 2014 and 2017). Which antigens these TCRs recognize remains unknown. Study-level results and caveats: Significantly higher frequencies in patients than in controls were found for about five TRBV segments, including TRBV5-6, TRBV5-1 and TRBV20-1.

To prepare the library, PCR was applied. Instrument used: Illumina HiSeq 2500. Unique molecular identifiers were incorporated into TCR beta cDNA libraries to reduce PCR and sequencing biases. TCRdb handled the public reads itself, with Q25 trimming in fastp and clone calling in MiXCR, and kept productive beta chains. Rows matching on CDR3 protein sequence are summarized as one entry with the most common DNA and genes. The sample yields roughly 800,000 distinct CDR3 sequences; around 53% were counted once. The ten largest clones take up 4.6% of the sample. The source material was blood. Source of these receptors: a girl aged 5-17 years with multiple sclerosis.

The chain carries TRBV29-1 and TRBJ1-1, with 8 bases that match TRBD1. Germline CDR1 reads SQVTM; CDR2 reads ANQGSEA. V lost 2 bases to trimming and J lost 1 base; unmatched junction nucleotides: 12. The CDR3 totals 17 residues. The CDR3 here is CSVEPPRGRGRNTEAFF. CDR3 bases: TGCAGCGTTGAACCCCCCAGGGGGCGAGGGAGGAACACTGAAGCTTTCTTT.

The chain is built from TRBV29-1 and TRBJ1-2; 7 nucleotides align to TRBD1. CDR1 SQVTM and CDR2 ANQGSEA come from the germline V gene. This CDR3 is 17 amino acids long. The trim removed 1 base at V and 1 base at J, leaving 12 bases unmatched. In DNA form, the CDR3 reads TGCAGCGTTGAAGGTGGGGGAACAGGGGAGCTTAACTATGGCTACACCTTC. Translated, it gives CSVEGGGTGELNYGYTF.

The J gene is TRBJ2-4, the V gene TRBV7-2; possibly TRBD2 for D (5 bases). The V gene lost 1 base and the J gene lost 0 bases, with 10 bases spanning the gap. The CDR3 covers 16 residues. In germline, CDR1 is SGHTA, CDR2 FQGNSA. Written as DNA, the CDR3 is TGTGCCAGCAGCTTAGATCGGACTCTAGCCAAAAACATTCAGTACTTC. Encoded protein: CASSLDRTLAKNIQYF.

The chain links TRBV10-3 to TRBJ2-7; D is uncertain. The CDR3 length is 12 residues. The V end lost 7 bases, the J end lost 1 base, and 8 bases lay between the germline ends. Germline loops: CDR1 ENHRY, CDR2 SYGVKD. CDR3 bases: TGTGCCATCAATGCGGAGTCCTACGAGCAGTACTTC. Translating it yields CAINAESYEQYF.

The table lists this clonotype with a few counts. The genes are TRBV7-9 and TRBJ2-1, with 7 bases that match TRBD1. The CDR3 extends over 15 amino acids. Per germline, CDR1 SEHNR and CDR2 FQNEAQ (reference sequence). Trimming at V came to 6 bases and at J to 4 bases, leaving 9 bases not matched to a gene. CDR3 sequence reads: CASSRQGVQYNEQFF. The CDR3 bases are TGTGCCAGCAGTAGGCAGGGGGTACAATACAATGAGCAGTTCTTC.

The chain recombines TRBV2 with TRBJ1-5, with TRBD1 identical over 7 bases. The V gene end was trimmed by 8 bases and the J gene end by 2 bases; junction bases not matched to a gene: 9. The germline gives CDR1 SNHLY, CDR2 FYNNEI. CDR3 length: 15 amino acids. The CDR3 reads CASGRPTGGNQPQHF. As DNA, the CDR3 is TGTGCCAGCGGCCGGCCCACAGGGGGCAATCAGCCCCAGCATTTT.

The rearrangement joins TRBV7-2 to TRBJ2-1; either TRBD1 or TRBD2 may fit D (5 bases each). V lost 2 bases, J lost 1 base, and 12 bases lay in between. The CDR3 totals 16 residues. The V gene's germline CDR1 is SGHTA and CDR2 FQGNSA. The CDR3 loop is CASSLNGAGSYNEQFF. The DNA of the CDR3 is TGTGCCAGCAGCTTAAACGGGGCAGGGTCCTACAATGAGCAGTTCTTC.

The V gene is TRBV12-3 or TRBV12-4, the J gene TRBJ2-4; D may be TRBD2 (7 bases). The J call may be in error: the DNA end matches TRBJ2-5 better. This CDR3 spans 17 amino acids. CDR3 DNA sequence: TGTGCCAGCAGTACGCGTCAACTAGCGCGGGGGCAGGAGACCCAGTACTTC. It encodes CASSTRQLARGQETQYF.